This entry lists 9 T cell receptor beta chains sequenced from one sample in a study of CD8 T cells in Susac syndrome (dated by TCRdb to between 2018 and 2020). Library creation used the immunoSEQ multiplex PCR assay. RNA was extracted with the RNeasy kit and 0.5 to 1 ug was reverse transcribed using random hexamers. TCRdb reprocessing: public reads trimmed at Q25 with fastp, clones called with MiXCR, in-frame beta chains kept. Merged by CDR3 protein, the rows form single entries marked with the most common genes and DNA. Within this sample are about 150,000 distinct CDR3 sequences, with roughly 94% of them counted one time only. Clones ranked in the top ten supply 0.084% of the sample. Sequencing used CD4+ T cells from PBMCs. The receptors were sampled from a human donor in good health.

The chain recombines TRBV7-9 with TRBJ2-7, with TRBD1 matching over 10 bases. V trimming: 5 bases; J trimming: 6 bases; junction bases outside the gene matches: 7. The CDR3 is made up of 14 amino acids. From germline, CDR1 is SEHNR and CDR2 FQNEAQ (reference sequence). The CDR3 sequence is CASSGQGGVSEQYF. CDR3 nucleotides: TGTGCCAGCAGCGGACAGGGGGGTGTTAGCGAGCAGTACTTC.

The rearrangement links TRBV6-2 or TRBV6-3 to TRBJ1-5; tentative D call: TRBD1 (5 bases). Per the germline V gene, CDR1 is MNHEY and CDR2 is SVGEGT. Trimming removed 0 bases at V and 9 bases at J, with 12 bases between. There are 14 residues in the CDR3. The CDR3 bases are TGTGCCAGCAGTTACTCGAGTGGCGGGGCGCCCCAGCATTTT. Amino acid sequence: CASSYSSGGAPQHF.

V gene TRBV20-1 combines with J gene TRBJ2-6, with TRBD1 matching 7 bases. CDR1 and CDR2 (germline): DFQATT, SNEGSKA (reference sequence). The V segment lost 6 bases and the J segment 3 bases; nucleotides outside the gene matches: 5. This CDR3 spans 14 amino acids. DNA of the CDR3: TGCAGTGCCCCCGGGACAGATGGGGCCAACGTCCTGACTTTC. Translated, it gives CSAPGTDGANVLTF.

V usage is TRBV19 and J usage is TRBJ2-7; D possibly matches TRBD1 or TRBD2 (5 bases each). The CDR3 is made up of 15 amino acids. V gave up 1 base and J gave up 3 bases, with 13 bases separating them. The germline V gene has CDR1 LNHDA and CDR2 SQIVND (reference sequence). The CDR3 here is CASSIVRGPHYEQYF. CDR3 sequence (DNA): TGTGCCAGTAGTATAGTTCGGGGACCTCACTACGAGCAGTACTTC.

J is TRBJ1-2 and V is TRBV25-1; no clear D gene. Germline V CDR1 and CDR2: MGHDK, SYGVNS. The V and J ends lost 6 bases and 4 bases respectively, with 9 bases between them. The CDR3 has 12 amino acids. The CDR3 loop reads CASSDTFYGYTF. In DNA, the CDR3 is TGTGCCAGCAGCGACACCTTCTATGGCTACACCTTC.

The chain combines TRBV20-1 with TRBJ2-3; D gene uncertain. Germline loops: CDR1 DFQATT, CDR2 SNEGSKA (reference sequence). This CDR3 has 14 amino acids. Trimming cost V 3 bases and J 2 bases, with 12 bases left between them. The CDR3 coding sequence is TGCAGTGCTAGTCTCGGCTTTCACACAGATACGCAGTATTTT. Translated, it gives CSASLGFHTDTQYF.

This clonotype was observed once. J is TRBJ2-7 and V is TRBV3-1, with 7 bases matching TRBD1. There are 14 residues in the CDR3. Germline CDR1 LGHDT, CDR2 YNNKEL (reference sequence). The ends lost 1 base at V and 7 bases at J; junction bases unmatched: 7. The CDR3: CASSQAAVRGEQYF. The CDR3 nucleotides read TGTGCCAGCAGCCAAGCAGCGGTCAGGGGGGAGCAGTACTTC.

The V and J genes are TRBV25-1 and TRBJ2-2; TRBD1 might be the D (6 bases). CDR1 MGHDK and CDR2 SYGVNS come from the germline V gene. The germline V and J ends were trimmed by 5 bases and 3 bases, with 10 bases remaining between them. CDR3 length: 14 residues. CDR3 nucleotide sequence: TGTGCCAGCAGTCATCACAGGGACACCGGGGAGCTGTTTTTT. Translation gives CASSHHRDTGELFF. Combining the CDR3 with reference TRBV25-1 and TRBJ2-2 gives the whole variable domain EADIYQTPRYLVIGTGKKITLECSQTMGHDKMYWYQQDPGMELHLIHYSYGVNSTEKGDLSSESTVSRIRTEHFPLTLESARPSHTSQYLCASSHHRDTGELFFGEGSRLTVL.

This clonotype was seen a single time. The rearrangement uses TRBV18 and TRBJ1-2, with D maybe TRBD1 (5 bases). This CDR3 contains 17 residues. The ends were cut back, 4 bases at V and 8 bases at J, with 26 bases in the middle. CDR1 and CDR2 (germline): KGHSH, LQKENI. CDR3 amino acids: CASSRREQLSPSGGYTF. The CDR3 DNA is TGTGCCAGCTCACGCAGGGAGCAACTATCGCCATCGGGGGGCTACACCTTC.